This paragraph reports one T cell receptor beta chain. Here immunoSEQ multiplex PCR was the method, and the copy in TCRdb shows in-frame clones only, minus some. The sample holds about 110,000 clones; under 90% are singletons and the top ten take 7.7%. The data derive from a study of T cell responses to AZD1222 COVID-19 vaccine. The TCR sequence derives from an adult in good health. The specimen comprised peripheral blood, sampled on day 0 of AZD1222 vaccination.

The CDR3 DNA follows: TGTGCAGGGGGGAGCAATCAGCCCCAGCATTTT. Protein product: CAGGSNQPQHF. This chain uses TRBV19 with TRBJ1-5, with D perhaps TRBD1 (6 bases). CDR1 is LNHDA, CDR2 SQIVND, per germline (reference sequence). The CDR3 has 11 residues.